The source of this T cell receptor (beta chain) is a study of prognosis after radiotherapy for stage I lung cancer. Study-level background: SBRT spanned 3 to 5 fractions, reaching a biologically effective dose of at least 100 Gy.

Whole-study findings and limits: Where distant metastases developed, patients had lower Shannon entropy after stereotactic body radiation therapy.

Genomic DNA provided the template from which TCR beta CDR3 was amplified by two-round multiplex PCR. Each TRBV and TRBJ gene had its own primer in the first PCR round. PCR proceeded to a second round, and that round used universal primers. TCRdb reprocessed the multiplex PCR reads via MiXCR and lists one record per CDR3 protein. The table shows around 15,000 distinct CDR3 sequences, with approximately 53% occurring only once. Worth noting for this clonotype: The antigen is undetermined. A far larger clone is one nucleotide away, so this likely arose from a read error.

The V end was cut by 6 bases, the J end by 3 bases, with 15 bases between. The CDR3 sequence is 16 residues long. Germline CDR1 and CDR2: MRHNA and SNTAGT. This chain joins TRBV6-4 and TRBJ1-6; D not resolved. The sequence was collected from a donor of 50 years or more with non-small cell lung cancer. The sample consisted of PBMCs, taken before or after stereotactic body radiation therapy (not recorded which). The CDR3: CASRSRGRNYNSPLHF. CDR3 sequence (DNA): TGTGCCAGCAGGTCTAGAGGGAGAAACTATAATTCACCCCTCCACTTT.